This T cell receptor beta chain was sequenced in a study of identifying expanded T cells in peripheral blood. Repertoires were generated with immunoSEQ multiplex PCR, while TCRdb's copy carries only in-frame clones and drops some. Here the sample spans around 66,000 clones, 80% to 90% being singletons. V gave up 8 bases and J gave up 0 bases, with 8 bases separating them. The germline V gene encodes CDR1 DFQATT and CDR2 SNEGSKA (reference sequence). The CDR3 is 11 amino acids. Concerning this clone: The target antigen is unknown.

Overall study results and limits: Clone count variance between roughly 2-week samples rose with total template count.

The TCR originated in a person between 18 and 70 years old in good health. This chain uses TRBV20-1 with TRBJ2-7, with unresolved D. The sample comprised blood. CDR3 bases: TGCAGTCCCACGACCTCCTACGAGCAGTACTTC. This codes for CSPTTSYEQYF.